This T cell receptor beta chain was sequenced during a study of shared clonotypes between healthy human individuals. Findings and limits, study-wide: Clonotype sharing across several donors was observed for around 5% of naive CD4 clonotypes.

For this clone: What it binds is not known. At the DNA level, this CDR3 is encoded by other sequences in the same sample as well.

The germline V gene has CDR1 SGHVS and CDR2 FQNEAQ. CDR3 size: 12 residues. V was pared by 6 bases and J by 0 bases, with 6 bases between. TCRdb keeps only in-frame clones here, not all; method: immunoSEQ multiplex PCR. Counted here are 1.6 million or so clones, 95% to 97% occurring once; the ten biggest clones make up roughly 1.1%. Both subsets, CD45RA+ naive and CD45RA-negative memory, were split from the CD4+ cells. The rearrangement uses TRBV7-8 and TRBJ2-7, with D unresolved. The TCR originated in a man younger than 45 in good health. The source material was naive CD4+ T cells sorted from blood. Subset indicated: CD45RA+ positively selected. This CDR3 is CASSVSSYEQYF. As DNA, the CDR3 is TGTGCCAGCAGTGTGAGCTCCTACGAGCAGTACTTC.